The 15 T cell receptor beta chains given below trace back to one sample, sequenced in a study of STAT3 mutations in large granular lymphocyte leukemia. Some clones are missing from TCRdb's copy, which holds only in-frame ones; the method was immunoSEQ multiplex PCR. Of about 10,000 clones detected, approximately 50% appear once; the ten largest clones hold approximately 9.6%. Findings and limits, study-wide: Every T-cell large granular lymphocyte leukemia patient had at least one immunodominant TCR beta clonotype.

Antigens for these TCRs are unknown. Sequencing was carried out using peripheral blood mononuclear cells. These receptors all come from a boy between 10 and 17 years old with T-cell large granular lymphocyte leukemia. Some clones in this sample may be carry-over from other donors' samples.

The chain has TRBV5-6 and TRBJ1-5, with D uncertain. Looked up from germline, CDR1 is SGHDT and CDR2 is YYEEEE. The CDR3 spans 15 residues. With 0 bases removed from V and 0 bases from J, the gap between germline ends came to 7 bases. The CDR3 region is CASSLGTYSNQPQHF. The CDR3 region has the DNA TGTGCCAGCAGCTTGGGAACCTATAGCAATCAGCCCCAGCATTTT. The full variable domain, its missing parts supplied by reference TRBV5-6 and TRBJ1-5, is DAGVTQSPTHLIKTRGQQVTLRCSPKSGHDTVSWYQQALGQGPQFIFQYYEEEERQRGNFPDRFSGHQFPNYSSELNVNALLLGDSALYLCASSLGTYSNQPQHFGDGTRLSIL.

This clone was recorded only once. The rearrangement joins TRBV7-2 to TRBJ2-7, with 7 bases aligning to TRBD1. V gave up 0 bases and J gave up 2 bases; unmatched junction bases: 4. The CDR3 covers 15 residues. From germline, CDR1 is SGHTA and CDR2 FQGNSA. The CDR3 sequence: CASSLARDSTYEQYF. The CDR3 DNA reads as TGTGCCAGCAGCTTAGCGAGGGACAGCACCTACGAGCAGTACTTC.

This sequence joins TRBV18 and TRBJ1-2; D may be TRBD1 (5 bases). This CDR3 has 17 amino acids. Germline values: CDR1 KGHSH, CDR2 LQKENI. V was pared by 2 bases and J by 4 bases, with 20 bases between. The CDR3 loop reads CASSPSGARISGYGYTF. The CDR3 DNA sequence: TGTGCCAGCTCACCAAGCGGGGCCAGGATATCGGGCTATGGCTACACCTTC.

The chain joins TRBV27 to TRBJ2-7, with TRBD2 matching over 10 bases. Germline-derived CDR1 and CDR2 are MNHEY and SMNVEV (reference sequence). This CDR3 comprises 16 residues. J gave up 1 base and V 5 bases, and 8 bases lay outside the gene matches. This CDR3 is CASSLDPGLASYEQYF. CDR3 sequence (DNA): TGTGCCAGCAGTCTGGATCCGGGACTAGCGTCCTACGAGCAGTACTTC.

This clone was observed a handful of times. V and J are TRBV2 and TRBJ2-1; 10 nucleotides match TRBD2. V lost 8 bases, J lost 5 bases, and 6 bases stayed unmatched. Germline V CDR1 and CDR2: SNHLY, FYNNEI. This CDR3 contains 14 residues. The CDR3 here is CASVVLAGNNEQFF. The DNA of the CDR3 is TGTGCCAGCGTAGTACTAGCGGGAAACAATGAGCAGTTCTTC.

This clone was picked up a small number of times. The chain employs TRBV10-3 and TRBJ2-3; D remains ambiguous. The CDR3 contains 12 residues. The germline CDR1 and CDR2 sequences are ENHRY and SYGVKD. V was trimmed by 8 bases and J by 0 bases, leaving 6 bases between them. The CDR3 here is CAIGNSTDTQYF. CDR3 DNA sequence: TGTGCCATCGGGAACAGCACAGATACGCAGTATTTT.

The CDR3 coding sequence is TGTGCCAGCAGCCCTGCGGACAGGGGTCCCTCTAACTATGGCTACACCTTC. Translating gives CASSPADRGPSNYGYTF. The rearrangement joins TRBV5-4 to TRBJ1-2; TRBD1 aligns across 9 bases. CDR3 length: 17 residues. Germline CDR1 SGHNT, CDR2 YYREEE (reference sequence). The V gene end was trimmed by 4 bases and the J gene end by 0 bases; junction bases not matched to a gene: 10. The entire variable domain, with the rest obtained from reference TRBV5-4 and TRBJ1-2, is as follows: ETGVTQSPTHLIKTRGQQVTLRCSSQSGHNTVSWYQQALGQGPQFIFQYYREEENGRGNFPPRFSGLQFPNYSSELNVNALELDDSALYLCASSPADRGPSNYGYTFGSGTRLTVV.

The CDR3 reads CASSWISGSPGAYEQYF. CDR3 DNA sequence: TGCGCCAGCAGCTGGATTAGCGGGAGTCCGGGTGCTTACGAGCAGTACTTC. The rearrangement uses TRBV5-1 and TRBJ2-7; 9 nucleotides align to TRBD2. The CDR3 consists of 17 residues. Germline V gene lookup returns CDR1 SGHRS and CDR2 YFSETQ. Losses at the gene ends were 3 bases for V and 4 bases for J; bases not matched to a gene: 14.

V gene TRBV5-1 combines with J gene TRBJ2-7, with 8 bases lining up with TRBD2. The CDR3 is made up of 16 amino acids. The ends lost 0 bases at V and 4 bases at J; junction bases unmatched: 9. The V gene's germline CDR1 is SGHRS and CDR2 YFSETQ. The CDR3 reads CASSLAGGAFVYEQYF. CDR3 coding DNA: TGCGCCAGCAGCTTGGCCGGGGGGGCTTTTGTGTACGAGCAGTACTTC.

In this sample, this clone turned up a few times. The chain employs TRBV6-1 and TRBJ2-7; no definite D call. This CDR3 is built from 15 residues. Germline lookup yields CDR1 MNHNS and CDR2 SASEGT. The V and J ends lost 4 bases and 7 bases respectively, with 20 bases between them. The CDR3 nucleotides read TGTGCCAGCAGTGCATTCGGAATGGGGAATAGGGAGCAGTACTTC. Its translation: CASSAFGMGNREQYF.

This clone was counted only a few times. The chain is built from TRBV30 and TRBJ2-7, with TRBD1 matching 11 bases. Losses at the gene ends were 5 bases for V and 3 bases for J; bases not matched to a gene: 0. Germline V gene sequence: CDR1 GTSNPN, CDR2 SVGIG (reference sequence). This CDR3 is built from 12 residues. CDR3 protein: CAWGTGGYEQYF. For the CDR3, the DNA is TGTGCCTGGGGGACAGGGGGCTACGAGCAGTACTTC.

J is TRBJ2-7 and V is TRBV12-5; 7 positions agree with TRBD1. V shed 7 bases and J 5 bases; nucleotides not matched to a gene: 8. The CDR3 spans 13 residues. In germline, CDR1 is LGHNT, CDR2 FRNRAP. The CDR3 bases are TGTGCTAGTGACTTCGACAGGGCAAACGAGCAGTACTTC. Its protein is CASDFDRANEQYF.

This clone was counted once. The chain recombines TRBV7-2 with TRBJ1-1; no firm D call. Germline assignment: CDR1 SGHTA and CDR2 FQGNSA. Trimming removed 4 bases from V and 1 base from J, with 7 bases in between. This CDR3 has 13 amino acids. This CDR3 reads CASSSYGNTEAFF. CDR3 bases: TGTGCCAGCAGCTCGTATGGGAACACTGAAGCTTTCTTT.

The CDR3 reads CASSEFAGAYEQYF. In DNA form, the CDR3 reads TGTGCCAGCAGTGAATTTGCGGGGGCCTACGAGCAGTACTTC. The V call is TRBV25-1, the J call TRBJ2-7, with 7 bases fitting TRBD2. The ends lost 1 base at V and 2 bases at J; junction bases unmatched: 2. The CDR3 contains 14 residues. CDR1 MGHDK and CDR2 SYGVNS come from the germline V gene.

CDR3: CAWSQGVGTQYF. The CDR3 DNA reads TGTGCCTGGAGTCAGGGGGTTGGGACCCAGTACTTC. This chain uses TRBV30 with TRBJ2-5; 7 bases align to TRBD1. J lost 7 bases, V lost 2 bases, and 4 bases had no gene match. The length of the CDR3 is 12 residues. CDR1 is GTSNPN and CDR2 is SVGIG in the germline V gene (reference sequence).